A single sample gave rise to the 22 T cell receptor beta chains below, sequenced in a study of blood T cell repertoires in COVID-19. The data were produced by immunoSEQ multiplex PCR, yet TCRdb's version contains in-frame clones alone and is incomplete. Of 200,000 to 250,000 clones listed, about 83% are singletons. Sequenced input: peripheral blood. Every receptor here comes from a woman aged 25-40 years with COVID-19, enrolled during active disease.

The chain joins TRBV12-3 or TRBV12-4 to TRBJ1-6, with TRBD1 matching over 7 bases. V lost 5 bases and J lost 10; bases outside the gene matches: 2. The CDR3 covers 12 residues. The CDR3 DNA follows: TGTGCCAGCAGTCCACAGGGGTCACCCCTCCACTTT. Its protein product is CASSPQGSPLHF.

V gene TRBV12-3 or TRBV12-4 combines with J gene TRBJ2-7; D gene uncertain. V dropped 3 bases and J dropped 7 bases, with 10 bases sitting between them. The CDR3 sequence is 12 residues long. The CDR3 spells CASSFEPGEQYF. The DNA of the CDR3 is TGTGCCAGCAGTTTTGAACCCGGGGAGCAGTACTTC.

The chain is built from TRBV7-2 and TRBJ2-3; TRBD2 matches at 7 bases. CDR1 and CDR2 (germline): SGHTA, FQGNSA. The CDR3 spans 15 residues. With 5 bases clipped from V and 6 bases from J, the junction kept 11 bases outside the gene matches. CDR3 in DNA: TGTGCCAGCAGCCCCCGGGCAGCGGGGCTTGATACGCAGTATTTT. It translates to CASSPRAAGLDTQYF.

The rearrangement joins TRBV9 to TRBJ2-7; 9 nucleotides match TRBD2. Germline CDR1 SGDLS, CDR2 YYNGEE. Trimming removed 0 bases from V and 4 bases from J; junction bases left unmatched: 8. The CDR3 is made up of 16 amino acids. CDR3 in DNA: TGTGCCAGCAGCGTAGACGCAGCGGGAGGTTTTTACGAGCAGTACTTC. Amino acids: CASSVDAAGGFYEQYF.

The chain combines TRBV7-6 with TRBJ2-5, with D possibly TRBD2 on 6 matching bases. The CDR3 totals 16 residues. V lost 5 bases, J lost 1 base, and 17 bases lay in between. Germline values: CDR1 SGHVS, CDR2 FNYEAQ. CDR3 in amino acids: CASSLGAGGSQETQYF. The CDR3 coding sequence is TGTGCCAGCAGCCTCGGGGCCGGGGGTAGCCAAGAGACCCAGTACTTC.

This clone was seen ten or more times. This sequence joins TRBV27 and TRBJ2-6, with D unresolved. Trimming cost V 6 bases and J 0 bases, with 6 bases left between them. CDR1 and CDR2 from the germline V gene are MNHEY and SMNVEV (reference sequence). The CDR3 extends over 14 amino acids. In DNA, the CDR3 is TGTGCCAGCAGCCTATACTCTGGGGCCAACGTCCTGACTTTC. Translated: CASSLYSGANVLTF.

Only one count was recorded for this clone. The J gene is TRBJ2-7, the V gene TRBV15; TRBD1 aligns across 8 bases. V was pared by 5 bases and J by 10 bases, with 10 bases of the junction left unmatched. This CDR3 spans 13 amino acids. Per the germline V gene, CDR1 is LNHNV and CDR2 is YYDKDF (reference sequence). This CDR3 is CATSQDREDTQYF. The DNA for the CDR3 is TGTGCCACCAGCCAGGACAGGGAGGATACCCAGTACTTC.

This rearrangement joins TRBV27 to TRBJ1-5; the D is unclear. V lost 4 bases and J 5 bases, leaving 12 bases between the germline ends. Looked up from germline, CDR1 is MNHEY and CDR2 is SMNVEV (reference sequence). The CDR3 covers 14 residues. CDR3 in DNA: TGTGCCAGCAGTTCGGGAGGGAACTATCAGCCCCAGCATTTT. It specifies CASSSGGNYQPQHF.

The V gene is TRBV7-9, the J gene TRBJ1-3, with 7 bases that match TRBD1. CDR3 length: 14 amino acids. Germline CDR1 reads SEHNR; CDR2 reads FQNEAQ (reference sequence). The junction had 7 bases not matched to a gene; V was cut back by 5 bases and J by 6 bases. The CDR3 loop reads CASSNRDSENTIYF. CDR3 bases: TGTGCCAGCAGCAACCGGGACAGCGAAAACACCATATATTTT.

In this sample, this clone turned up once. The CDR3 spells CAISETGGRGAFF. The CDR3 coding sequence is TGTGCCATCAGTGAGACCGGGGGGCGAGGGGCTTTCTTT. J is TRBJ1-1 and V is TRBV10-3; a weak D match, TRBD1 (6 bases). The CDR3 contains 13 residues. The germline V and J ends were trimmed by 2 bases and 11 bases, with 15 bases remaining between them. Germline V gives CDR1 ENHRY, CDR2 SYGVKD.

V is TRBV3-1 (or the pseudogene TRBV3-2) and J is TRBJ2-3; 7 nucleotides match TRBD2. This CDR3 has 14 residues. The J segment lost 9 bases and the V segment lost 3 bases, leaving 9 bases of the junction unmatched. Germline V CDR1 and CDR2: LGHDT, YNNKEL (reference sequence). CDR3 loop: CASSHSGRLETQYF. CDR3 in DNA: TGTGCCAGCAGCCACTCCGGGAGGCTAGAAACGCAGTATTTT.

The V gene is TRBV4-1, the J gene TRBJ2-6, with 15 bases matching TRBD2. This CDR3 contains 17 residues. V dropped 5 bases and J dropped 2; count of bases not matched to a gene: 1. Germline lookup yields CDR1 MGHRA and CDR2 YSYEKL. The CDR3 bases are TGCGCCAGCAGCAGGACTAGCGGGGGGGCTGGGGCCAACGTCCTGACTTTC. It yields the protein CASSRTSGGAGANVLTF.

This clone was seen at least ten times. CDR3 in DNA: TGTGCCAGCAGCCAAGCTGGGGAGCCCAATCAGCCCCAGCATTTT. Its protein product is CASSQAGEPNQPQHF. This chain uses TRBV3-1 (or the pseudogene TRBV3-2) with TRBJ1-5; D ambiguous. Trimming cost V 1 base and J 3 bases, with 10 bases left between them. Germline CDR1 reads LGHDT; CDR2 reads YNNKEL (reference sequence). The CDR3 contains 15 residues.

The chain uses TRBV5-4 and TRBJ2-7, with 7 bases fitting TRBD1. The CDR3 consists of 14 residues. V was clipped by 0 bases and J by 4 bases; unmatched bases: 4. Germline V gene data show CDR1 as SGHNT and CDR2 as YYREEE (reference sequence). CDR3 sequence (DNA): TGTGCCAGCAGCTTGGCAGGGGGTAGGTACGAGCAGTACTTC. Encoded protein: CASSLAGGRYEQYF.

V gene TRBV18 combines with J gene TRBJ2-2; 11 positions agree with TRBD1. The V gene's germline CDR1 is KGHSH and CDR2 LQKENI. Losses at the gene ends were 8 bases for V and 4 bases for J; bases not matched to a gene: 9. This CDR3 is 16 amino acids long. The DNA of the CDR3 is TGTGCCAGCACAGAGACCGGGACAGGGGGCACCGGGGAGCTGTTTTTT. Protein product: CASTETGTGGTGELFF.

This rearrangement joins TRBV11-1 to TRBJ2-2; 10 bases map to TRBD1. The germline CDR1 and CDR2 sequences are SGHAT and FQDESV (reference sequence). CDR3 length: 16 amino acids. Trimming took 5 bases from V and 7 from J; bases not matched to a gene: 10. Here the CDR3 reads CASSPWGQGFGGELFF. The CDR3, as DNA: TGTGCCAGCAGCCCATGGGGACAGGGGTTTGGCGGGGAGCTGTTTTTT.

The chain is built from TRBV4-3 and TRBJ2-1; 8 nucleotides line up with TRBD2. Germline V gene lookup returns CDR1 LGHNA and CDR2 YSLEER. V dropped 1 base and J dropped 15; count of bases not matched to a gene: 8. The CDR3 covers 13 residues. In DNA, the CDR3 is TGCGCCAGCAGCCAAGTACGCGGGGGGAGTGGGTTCTTC. Protein sequence: CASSQVRGGSGFF.

This clone was observed a single time. Here the CDR3 reads CASSLFLPGVGSGNTIYF. The CDR3 nucleotides read TGCGCCAGCAGCTTGTTCCTTCCAGGGGTCGGCTCTGGAAACACCATATATTTT. The chain uses TRBV5-1 and TRBJ1-3; tentative D call: TRBD1 (6 bases). Germline CDR1 and CDR2: SGHRS and YFSETQ. The CDR3 has 18 residues. V lost 1 base and J lost 0, with 17 bases in between.

The rearrangement links TRBV19 to TRBJ1-6; D unresolved. V lost 3 bases, J lost 10 bases, and 13 bases lay in between. The V gene's germline CDR1 is LNHDA and CDR2 SQIVND (reference sequence). The CDR3 runs to 14 residues. CDR3 in DNA: TGTGCCAGTAGTATTACGAAGGGAGGATCACCCCTCCACTTT. Protein product: CASSITKGGSPLHF.

The chain uses TRBV2 and TRBJ2-1; 8 nucleotides agree with TRBD2. Germline CDR1 and CDR2: SNHLY and FYNNEI. V dropped 4 bases and J dropped 8; count of bases not matched to a gene: 13. The CDR3 is 16 amino acids. The CDR3 region is CASSVGPGGVIDEQFF. DNA for the CDR3: TGTGCCAGCAGTGTTGGTCCGGGAGGGGTCATAGATGAGCAGTTCTTC.

The chain employs TRBV6-2 or TRBV6-3 and TRBJ2-7; 11 positions match TRBD1. The CDR3 runs to 17 residues. CDR1 MNHEY and CDR2 SVGEGT come from the germline V gene. V was clipped by 0 bases and J by 1 base; unmatched bases: 5. Here the CDR3 reads CASSYSKDRGLSYEQYF. CDR3 bases: TGTGCCAGCAGTTACTCGAAGGACAGGGGGCTATCCTACGAGCAGTACTTC.

The rearrangement links TRBV15 to TRBJ2-1, with D possibly being TRBD2 (6 bases). Germline V gives CDR1 LNHNV, CDR2 YYDKDF (reference sequence). The CDR3 covers 16 residues. Trimming stripped 1 base from V and 5 bases from J, with 15 bases between. CDR3 sequence (DNA): TGTGCCACCAGCAGAGTACTTCCGCGGGACCACAATGAGCAGTTCTTC. It is translated as CATSRVLPRDHNEQFF.